This entry is about one TCR beta chain. This entry comes from a study of cytomegalovirus exposure and HLA in healthy donors. Germline V gene data show CDR1 as MNHEY and CDR2 as SMNVEV (reference sequence). Trimming pared 4 bases from V and 1 base from J, leaving 18 bases between. This CDR3 comprises 17 residues. Primers included in the PCR were 60 Vbeta and 13 Jbeta primers. The table came from immunoSEQ multiplex PCR; TCRdb's copy has only in-frame clones and leaves some out. The sample yields approximately 180,000 clones, about 80% seen once. V and J are TRBV27 and TRBJ2-3; unclear D gene. This TCR was recovered from a woman aged 35 to 49 in good health and CMV-seronegative. Material: PBMCs. As DNA, the CDR3 is TGTGCCAGCAGTTCCCTGGGTGGATTCGAGGGCACAGATACGCAGTATTTT. It specifies CASSSLGGFEGTDTQYF.